The clone carrying this T cell receptor beta chain was seen a few times. TCRdb re-called the 5' RACE reads with MiXCR, one entry per CDR3 protein. This sample has 350,000 to 600,000 distinct CDR3 sequences, with 11% to 15% found just once. Each donor (without exception) was a healthy Caucasian. The V end was cut by 5 bases, the J end by 0 bases, with 11 bases between. This CDR3 is 15 amino acids long. Germline V gene sequence: CDR1 SGHAT, CDR2 FQNNGV. This record comes from a study of identical twins. This sample was also put to use in a study of yellow fever vaccine responses in identical twins.

The V gene is TRBV11-2, the J gene TRBJ2-4; tentative D call: TRBD1 (6 bases). The origin of this receptor is a woman aged 18-29 years in good health. Sequencing was done on a sample of CD4+ T cells sorted from blood. The DNA of the CDR3 is TGTGCCAGCAGCCCCGGACAGACAGCCAAAAACATTCAGTACTTC. This codes for CASSPGQTAKNIQYF.